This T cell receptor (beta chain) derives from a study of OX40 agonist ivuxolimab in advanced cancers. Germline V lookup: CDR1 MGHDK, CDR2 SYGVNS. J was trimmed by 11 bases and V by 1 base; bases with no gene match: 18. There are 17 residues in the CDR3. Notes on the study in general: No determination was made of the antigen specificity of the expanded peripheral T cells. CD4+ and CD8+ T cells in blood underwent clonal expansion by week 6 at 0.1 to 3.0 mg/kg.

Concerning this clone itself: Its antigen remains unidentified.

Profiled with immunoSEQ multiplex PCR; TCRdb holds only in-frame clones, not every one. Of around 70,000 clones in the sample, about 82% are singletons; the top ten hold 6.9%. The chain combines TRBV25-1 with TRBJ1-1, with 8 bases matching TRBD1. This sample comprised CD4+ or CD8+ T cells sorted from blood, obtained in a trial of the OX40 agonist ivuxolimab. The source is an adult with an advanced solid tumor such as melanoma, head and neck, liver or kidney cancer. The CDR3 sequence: CASSELGGGQGGMDAFF. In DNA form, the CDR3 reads TGTGCCAGCAGTGAATTAGGGGGTGGACAGGGAGGGATGGACGCTTTCTTT.